This record covers a single TCR beta chain. Its antigen is as yet unknown. The CDR3 consists of 15 residues. CDR1 and CDR2 from the germline V gene are MDHEN and SYDVKM. The protocol was immunoSEQ multiplex PCR, while the TCRdb copy is restricted to in-frame clones and leaves out a portion. Altogether about 2.5 million clones are present, 85% to 95% being singletons, with the ten largest covering 0.37%. This sample is drawn from a study of shared clonotypes between healthy human individuals. Whole-study results and caveats: Several donors showed sharing of approximately 5% of naive CD4 clonotypes.

The chain couples TRBV28 to TRBJ2-5; D perhaps matches TRBD2 (5 bases). The end of the DNA aligns better with TRBJ2-7, so the J call may be wrong. This clonotype originated in a young man in good health. Some clones in this sample may be carry-over from other donors' samples. Material for sequencing was naive CD4+ T cells from PBMCs. The subset is: CD45RA+ positively selected. CDR3 sequence reads: CASSPYEGSPYEQYF. In DNA, the CDR3 is TGTGCCAGCAGTCCCTACGAGGGATCCCCCTACGAGCAGTACTTC.